The clone carrying this T cell receptor (beta chain) was picked up one time. This CDR3 is built from 16 residues. V was shortened by 2 bases and J by 5 bases, with 16 bases between the two germline ends. The germline V gene has CDR1 MGHRA and CDR2 YSYEKL. These data come from a study of blood T cell repertoires in COVID-19. Study background: Sources were T cells, B-cell-depleted T cells, or PBMCs; the material itself was cDNA or gDNA.

TCRdb's copy holds only in-frame clones and misses some; the assay was immunoSEQ multiplex PCR. The sample includes over 95,000 clones, 70% to 90% of them seen just once. This rearrangement joins TRBV4-1 to TRBJ1-5; possible D gene TRBD1, 6 bases. The sample comprised peripheral blood. This receptor was identified in a woman between 50 and 59 years old with acute or convalescent COVID-19. CDR3 in DNA: TGCGCCAGCAGCCAACCCTTTACAGGGCGATATCAGCCCCAGCATTTT. It codes for CASSQPFTGRYQPQHF.